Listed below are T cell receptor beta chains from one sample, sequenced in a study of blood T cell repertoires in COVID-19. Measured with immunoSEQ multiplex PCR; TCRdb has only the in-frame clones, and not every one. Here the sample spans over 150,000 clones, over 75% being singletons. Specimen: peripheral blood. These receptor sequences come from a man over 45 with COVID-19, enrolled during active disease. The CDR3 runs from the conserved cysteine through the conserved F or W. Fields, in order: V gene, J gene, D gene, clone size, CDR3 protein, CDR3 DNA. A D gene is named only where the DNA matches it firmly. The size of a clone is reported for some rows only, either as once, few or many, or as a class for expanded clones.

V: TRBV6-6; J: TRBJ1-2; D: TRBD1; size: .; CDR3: CASSYSDRVYYGYTF; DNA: TGTGCCAGCAGTTACTCCGACAGGGTTTATTATGGCTACACCTTC
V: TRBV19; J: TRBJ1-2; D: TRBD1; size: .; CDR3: CATLDRGAGYGYTF; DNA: TGTGCCACTCTAGACAGGGGCGCAGGCTATGGCTACACCTTC
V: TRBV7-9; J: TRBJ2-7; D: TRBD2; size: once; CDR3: CASSHGASGSYEQYF; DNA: TGTGCCAGCAGCCACGGGGCTAGCGGCTCCTACGAGCAGTACTTC
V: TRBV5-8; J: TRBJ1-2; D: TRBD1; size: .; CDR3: CASSWPGTGGDYGYTF; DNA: TGTGCCAGCAGCTGGCCCGGGACAGGGGGCGACTATGGCTACACCTTC
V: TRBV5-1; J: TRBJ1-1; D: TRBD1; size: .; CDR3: CASSLVGRGTEAFF; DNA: TGCGCCAGCAGCTTGGTGGGCAGGGGGACTGAAGCTTTCTTT
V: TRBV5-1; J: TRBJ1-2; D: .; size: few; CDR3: CASRVATVTYGYTF; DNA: TGCGCCAGCAGGGTTGCGACAGTGACCTATGGCTACACCTTC
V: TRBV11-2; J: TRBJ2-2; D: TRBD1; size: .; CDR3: CASSLGTGLTGELFF; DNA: TGTGCCAGCAGCCTCGGGACAGGGTTAACCGGGGAGCTGTTTTTT
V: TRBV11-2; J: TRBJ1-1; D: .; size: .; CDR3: CASSLRGNTEAFF; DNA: TGTGCCAGCAGCTTAAGGGGGAACACTGAAGCTTTCTTT
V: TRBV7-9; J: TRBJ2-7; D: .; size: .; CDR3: CASSLDFEQYF; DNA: TGTGCCAGCAGCTTAGACTTCGAGCAGTACTTC
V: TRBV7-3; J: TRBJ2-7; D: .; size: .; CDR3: CASSAGGSSHEQYF; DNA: TGTGCCAGCAGCGCCGGGGGTAGTTCCCACGAGCAGTACTTC
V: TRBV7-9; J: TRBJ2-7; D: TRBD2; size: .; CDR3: CASSLVVRLAGGIYEQYF; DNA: TGTGCCAGCAGCTTAGTAGTGCGACTAGCGGGAGGAATCTACGAGCAGTACTTC
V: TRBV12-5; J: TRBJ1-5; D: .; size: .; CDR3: CASAKKLGQSLGNQPQHF; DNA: TGTGCTAGTGCCAAAAAGCTCGGACAGTCCCTGGGCAATCAGCCCCAGCATTTT
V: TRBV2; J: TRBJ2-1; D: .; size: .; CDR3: CASRAQGNEQFF; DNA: TGTGCCAGCAGGGCTCAGGGCAATGAGCAGTTCTTC
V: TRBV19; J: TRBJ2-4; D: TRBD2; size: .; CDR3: CASSSAGVGKNIQYF; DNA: TGTGCCAGTAGTTCCGCGGGAGTGGGCAAAAACATTCAGTACTTC
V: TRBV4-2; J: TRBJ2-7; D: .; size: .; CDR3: CASSQGKRDYEQYF; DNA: TGTGCCAGCAGCCAAGGTAAACGGGACTACGAGCAGTACTTC
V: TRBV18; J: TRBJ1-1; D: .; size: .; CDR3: CASSQQGFREAFF; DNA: TGTGCCAGCTCACAACAGGGATTCCGGGAAGCTTTCTTT
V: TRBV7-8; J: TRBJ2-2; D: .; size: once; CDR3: CASRPEGGVNTGELFF; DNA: TGTGCCAGCAGGCCAGAGGGTGGGGTCAACACCGGGGAGCTGTTTTTT
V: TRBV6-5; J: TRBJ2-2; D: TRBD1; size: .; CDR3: CASIRTGGTGELFF; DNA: TGTGCCAGCATTCGGACAGGGGGCACCGGGGAGCTGTTTTTT
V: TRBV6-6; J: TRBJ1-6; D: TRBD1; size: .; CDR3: CASSYLDRENSPLHF; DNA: TGTGCCAGCAGTTACTTGGACAGGGAGAATTCACCCCTCCACTTT
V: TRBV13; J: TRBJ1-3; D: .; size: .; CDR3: CASSLMADGNTIYF; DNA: TGTGCCAGCAGCTTAATGGCAGATGGAAACACCATATATTTT
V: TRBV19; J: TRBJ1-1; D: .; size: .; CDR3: CASSIVANTEAFF; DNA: TGTGCCAGTAGTATAGTAGCGAACACTGAAGCTTTCTTT
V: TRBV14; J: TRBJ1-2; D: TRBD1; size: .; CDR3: CASSQGPGTGAPRDYGYTF; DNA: TGTGCCAGCAGCCAAGGTCCCGGGACAGGGGCCCCGCGGGACTATGGCTACACCTTC
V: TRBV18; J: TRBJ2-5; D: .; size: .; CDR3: CASSPLGPGQETQYF; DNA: TGTGCCAGCTCACCGCTGGGGCCTGGGCAAGAGACCCAGTACTTC
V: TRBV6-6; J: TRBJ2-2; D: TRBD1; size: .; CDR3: CASSYLGQGVTGELFF; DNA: TGTGCCAGCAGTTACTTGGGACAGGGGGTGACCGGGGAGCTGTTTTTT
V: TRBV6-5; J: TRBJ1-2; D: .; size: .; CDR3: CATLRQYNYGYTF; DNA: TGTGCCACTTTAAGACAGTACAACTATGGCTACACCTTC
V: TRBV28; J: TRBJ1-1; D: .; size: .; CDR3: CASSQSTGSGTEAFF; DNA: TGTGCCAGCAGCCAATCTACAGGGTCGGGCACTGAAGCTTTCTTT
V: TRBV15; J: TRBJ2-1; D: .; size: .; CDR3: CATSRQGRTYNEQFF; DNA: TGTGCCACCAGCAGACAGGGTCGCACCTACAATGAGCAGTTCTTC
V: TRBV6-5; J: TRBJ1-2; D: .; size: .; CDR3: CASRREYYGYTF; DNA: TGTGCCAGCCGGAGGGAGTACTATGGCTACACCTTC
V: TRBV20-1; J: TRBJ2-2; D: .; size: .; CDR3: CSASRTGELFF; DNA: TGCAGTGCCTCCCGCACCGGGGAGCTGTTTTTT
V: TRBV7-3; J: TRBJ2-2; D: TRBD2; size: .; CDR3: CASSPPGLAANTGELFF; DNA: TGTGCCAGCAGCCCGCCCGGACTAGCGGCGAACACCGGGGAGCTGTTTTTT
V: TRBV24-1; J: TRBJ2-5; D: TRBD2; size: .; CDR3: CATSTTRGGTQETQYF; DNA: TGTGCCACCAGTACCACGCGGGGGGGTACCCAAGAGACCCAGTACTTC
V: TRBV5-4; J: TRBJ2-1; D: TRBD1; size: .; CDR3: CASSRGGTGGDNNEQFF; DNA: TGTGCCAGCAGCCGAGGCGGGACAGGGGGGGACAACAATGAGCAGTTCTTC
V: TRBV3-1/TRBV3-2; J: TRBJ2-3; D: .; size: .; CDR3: CASSPRRGYTDTQYF; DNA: TGTGCCAGCAGCCCGAGGCGGGGCTACACAGATACGCAGTATTTT
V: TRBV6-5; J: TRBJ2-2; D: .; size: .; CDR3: CASGRRASIGELFF; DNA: TGTGCCAGCGGCCGGAGGGCCTCTATCGGGGAGCTGTTTTTT
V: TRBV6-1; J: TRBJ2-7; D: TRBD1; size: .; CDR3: CASSEAGWGQSSYEQYF; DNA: TGTGCCAGCAGTGAAGCGGGTTGGGGACAGAGCTCCTACGAGCAGTACTTC
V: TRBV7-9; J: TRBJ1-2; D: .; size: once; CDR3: CASSLGDGSYGYTF; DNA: TGTGCCAGCAGCTTAGGAGATGGTTCCTATGGCTACACCTTC